These 6 T cell receptor beta chains came from one sample sequenced in a study of siplizumab effects on memory and regulatory T cells. Some clones are missing from TCRdb's copy, which holds only in-frame ones; the method was immunoSEQ multiplex PCR. The sample carries some 64,000 clones, less than 80% recorded once. The sequencing input was memory CD4+ T cells sorted from blood. These receptors all stem from a human donor in good health.

The chain has TRBV5-4 and TRBJ2-2; possibly TRBD1 for D (6 bases). Trimming left V 3 bases short and J 1 base short, with 19 bases between. Germline V gives CDR1 SGHNT, CDR2 YYREEE (reference sequence). The length of the CDR3 is 18 residues. The CDR3 DNA sequence: TGTGCCAGCAGCTCACCTCCGCAAGGACAGTTGAACACCGGGGAGCTGTTTTTT. Protein product: CASSSPPQGQLNTGELFF.

As regards this clone: The sample contains more than one DNA sequence encoding this CDR3. This sequence joins TRBV7-2 and TRBJ2-3; D is uncertain. The CDR3 runs to 11 residues. Germline V gene lookup returns CDR1 SGHTA and CDR2 FQGNSA. The V gene lost 3 bases and the J gene lost 3 bases, with 1 base spanning the gap. In DNA, the CDR3 is TGTGCCAGCAGCTTGACAGATACGCAGTATTTT. Translation gives CASSLTDTQYF.

This chain joins TRBV4-1 and TRBJ2-5; TRBD2 aligns across 12 bases. This CDR3 is built from 19 residues. V lost 0 bases and J lost 4; bases outside the gene matches: 12. CDR1 is MGHRA, CDR2 YSYEKL, per germline. CDR3 nucleotides: TGCGCCAGCAGCCAAGACAACCGGGCTAGCGGGGGGGGTTCAGAGACCCAGTACTTC. This translates into CASSQDNRASGGGSETQYF.

This chain connects TRBV5-4 to TRBJ1-2; D is possibly TRBD1 (5 bases). Per the germline V gene, CDR1 is SGHNT and CDR2 is YYREEE (reference sequence). The CDR3 is 13 amino acids. Trimming left V 0 bases short and J 6 bases short, with 9 bases between. The CDR3 here is CASSLGWGDGYTF. The CDR3 DNA is TGTGCCAGCAGCTTGGGTTGGGGGGATGGCTACACCTTC.

The CDR3 spells CASSETHTNYGYTF. In nucleotides, the CDR3 is TGTGCCAGCAGTGAGACACATACTAACTATGGCTACACCTTC. The chain links TRBV6-1 to TRBJ1-2, with D unclear. Germline CDR1 reads MNHNS; CDR2 reads SASEGT. Between the trimmed V and J ends, which lost 3 bases and 0 bases, there was a span of 8 bases. There are 14 residues in the CDR3.

The chain links TRBV28 to TRBJ1-1, with D perhaps matching TRBD1 (5 bases). Germline V gene data show CDR1 as MDHEN and CDR2 as SYDVKM. V dropped 5 bases and J dropped 3 bases, with 28 bases sitting between them. This CDR3 is 19 amino acids long. CDR3: CASSPSDRGWTGEDTEAFF. The CDR3 nucleotides are TGTGCCAGCAGTCCTAGCGATAGAGGCTGGACGGGGGAGGACACTGAAGCTTTCTTT.